The 10 T cell receptor beta chains given below trace back to one sample, sequenced in a study of early T cells in non-severe SARS-CoV-2 infection. Each CDR3 protein is one row after TCRdb ran MiXCR on the 5' RACE reads. This table holds fewer than 40,000 distinct CDR3 sequences, 5.5% to 7% found once. The sequenced sample consisted of whole blood. These receptors all stem from an adult who was a healthcare worker with PCR-confirmed SARS-CoV-2 infection or an uninfected control (not recorded which).

This clonotype was seen at least ten times. V gene TRBV20-1 combines with J gene TRBJ2-1; 8 nucleotides align to TRBD1. The CDR3 consists of 16 residues. The J segment lost 8 bases and the V segment lost 6 bases, leaving 18 bases of the junction unmatched. Germline CDR1 is DFQATT and CDR2 is SNEGSKA (reference sequence). CDR3 amino acids: CSAYPPGTGGRHEQFF. In nucleotides, the CDR3 is TGCAGTGCCTACCCCCCCGGGACAGGCGGGCGGCATGAGCAGTTCTTC.

CDR3 DNA: TGTGCCAGCAGACTTACCTACTCCTACAATGAGCAGTTCTTC. Protein: CASRLTYSYNEQFF. The chain is built from TRBV27 and TRBJ2-1; no clear D gene. The V and J ends lost 6 bases and 0 bases respectively, with 9 bases between them. This CDR3 region has 14 residues. The germline CDR1 and CDR2 sequences are MNHEY and SMNVEV (reference sequence).

This clonotype came up many times. The chain employs TRBV7-9 and TRBJ2-5; D gene unclear. Per the germline V gene, CDR1 is SEHNR and CDR2 is FQNEAQ (reference sequence). V was trimmed by 0 bases and J by 5 bases, leaving 13 bases between them. The CDR3 consists of 15 residues. DNA of the CDR3: TGTGCCAGCAGCTTAGCGGCCGGTCGTCCGGAGACCCAGTACTTC. Translation gives CASSLAAGRPETQYF.

This clonotype has a count of ten or more. This chain joins TRBV11-2 and TRBJ2-7; TRBD2 agrees at 9 bases. J was trimmed by 2 bases and V by 10 bases; bases with no gene match: 12. This CDR3 is 15 amino acids long. Germline loops: CDR1 SGHAT, CDR2 FQNNGV. The CDR3 sequence: CATARLADITYEQYF. CDR3 DNA: TGTGCCACCGCCCGACTAGCGGATATCACCTACGAGCAGTACTTC.

The chain couples TRBV6-1 to TRBJ2-7; 9 nucleotides agree with TRBD2. The CDR3 runs 14 residues. The trim removed 2 bases at V and 12 bases at J, leaving 11 bases unmatched. CDR1 MNHNS and CDR2 SASEGT come from the germline V gene. The CDR3: CASSEFVLAGVGYF. CDR3 nucleotides: TGTGCCAGCAGTGAATTTGTCTTAGCGGGAGTTGGGTACTTC.

The chain uses TRBV5-4 and TRBJ1-2; D ambiguous. Germline values: CDR1 SGHNT, CDR2 YYREEE (reference sequence). This CDR3 comprises 14 residues. The V and J ends lost 1 base and 0 bases respectively, with 7 bases between them. The CDR3 here is CASSLPGTNYGYTF. The CDR3 nucleotides read TGTGCCAGCAGCTTGCCCGGAACTAACTATGGCTACACCTTC.

This clonotype was observed at least ten times. This chain uses TRBV28 with TRBJ2-1; D might be TRBD1 (6 bases). CDR1 and CDR2 from the germline V gene are MDHEN and SYDVKM. V lost 3 bases and J 0 bases, leaving 15 bases between the germline ends. The CDR3 totals 17 residues. CDR3 amino acids: CASSLKGQAFSYNEQFF. The CDR3 DNA is TGTGCCAGCAGTTTGAAGGGACAAGCGTTCTCCTACAATGAGCAGTTCTTC.

The sample holds many counts of this clonotype. V usage is TRBV28 and J usage is TRBJ2-7; 8 positions agree with TRBD2. Trimming removed 5 bases from V and 12 bases from J; junction bases left unmatched: 15. CDR3 length equals 14 residues. From germline, CDR1 is MDHEN and CDR2 SYDVKM. CDR3 bases: TGTGCCAGCAGTCCGCGGGGAAGCGGGAGTAGTACGTACTTC. It encodes CASSPRGSGSSTYF.

This clonotype was recorded at least ten times. The V and J genes are TRBV29-1 and TRBJ2-5; D is tentatively TRBD1 or TRBD2 (5 bases each). This CDR3 region has 12 residues. V gave up 7 bases and J gave up 5 bases, with 14 bases separating them. CDR1 and CDR2 (germline): SQVTM, ANQGSEA. The CDR3 region is CSAGGWGETQYF. The CDR3 DNA reads as TGCAGCGCTGGAGGATGGGGGGAGACCCAGTACTTC.

This clonotype was picked up many times. The chain is built from TRBV20-1 and TRBJ2-6; TRBD2 might be the D (5 bases). Germline CDR1 and CDR2: DFQATT and SNEGSKA (reference sequence). This CDR3 is 14 amino acids long. The ends were cut back, 6 bases at V and 3 bases at J, with 12 bases in the middle. The CDR3 spells CSAAEGYGANVLTF. DNA of the CDR3: TGCAGTGCCGCTGAGGGCTATGGGGCCAACGTCCTGACTTTC.